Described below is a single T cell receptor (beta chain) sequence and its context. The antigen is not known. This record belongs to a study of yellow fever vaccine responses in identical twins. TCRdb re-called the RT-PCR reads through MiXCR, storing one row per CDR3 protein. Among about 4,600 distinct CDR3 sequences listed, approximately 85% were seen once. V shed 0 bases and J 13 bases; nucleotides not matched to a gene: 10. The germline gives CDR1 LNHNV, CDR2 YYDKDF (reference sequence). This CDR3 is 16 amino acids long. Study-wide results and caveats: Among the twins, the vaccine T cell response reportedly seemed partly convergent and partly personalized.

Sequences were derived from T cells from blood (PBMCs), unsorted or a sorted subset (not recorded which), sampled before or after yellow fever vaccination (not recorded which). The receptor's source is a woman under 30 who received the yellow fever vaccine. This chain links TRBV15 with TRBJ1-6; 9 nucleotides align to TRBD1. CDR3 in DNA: TGTGCCACCAGCAGAGATGAGGGACAGGGATTCATCCCCCTCCACTTT. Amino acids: CATSRDEGQGFIPLHF.